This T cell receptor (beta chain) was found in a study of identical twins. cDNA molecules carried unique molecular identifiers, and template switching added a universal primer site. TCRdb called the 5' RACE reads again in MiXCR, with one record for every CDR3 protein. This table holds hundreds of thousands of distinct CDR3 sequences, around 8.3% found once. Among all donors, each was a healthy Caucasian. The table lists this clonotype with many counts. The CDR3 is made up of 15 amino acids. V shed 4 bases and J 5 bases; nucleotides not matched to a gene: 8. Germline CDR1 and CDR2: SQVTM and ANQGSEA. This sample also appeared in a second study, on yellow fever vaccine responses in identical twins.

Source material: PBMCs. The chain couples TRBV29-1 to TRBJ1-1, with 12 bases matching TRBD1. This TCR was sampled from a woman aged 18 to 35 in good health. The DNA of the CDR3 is TGCAGCGTTGGGGACAGGGGGCTTTTGGGGACTGAAGCTTTCTTT. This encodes CSVGDRGLLGTEAFF.